The 11 T cell receptor beta chains given below trace back to one sample, sequenced in a study of T-cell memory formation after mild COVID-19. TCRdb re-called the 5' RACE reads through MiXCR, storing one row per CDR3 protein. The table lists around 200,000 distinct CDR3 sequences, about a fifth of them singletons. The sequenced sample consisted of PBMCs or a T cell subset sorted from them (not recorded which). The receptors originated from an adult woman who had mild COVID-19 (a few samples of this study predate the infection). Cell type and time point are not known.

This clonotype was counted between two and nine times. The chain is built from TRBV20-1 and TRBJ2-3, with a possible D match to TRBD2 (6 bases). Germline lookup yields CDR1 DFQATT and CDR2 SNEGSKA (reference sequence). The ends were cut back, 3 bases at V and 0 bases at J, with 13 bases in the middle. CDR3 length equals 15 residues. CDR3 loop: CSASLAAPSTDTQYF. CDR3 nucleotides: TGCAGTGCTAGTTTAGCGGCACCTAGCACAGATACGCAGTATTTT.

The chain is built from TRBV15 and TRBJ2-3, with TRBD2 matching 12 bases. The CDR3 contains 20 residues. V was pared by 1 base and J by 4 bases, with 15 bases of the junction left unmatched. In germline, CDR1 is LNHNV, CDR2 YYDKDF (reference sequence). Written as DNA, the CDR3 is TGTGCCACCAGCAGAGTAACAGTTAGGCTAGCGGGAGGGCCGGCAGATACGCAGTATTTT. It translates to CATSRVTVRLAGGPADTQYF.

This clonotype was counted only a few times. The rearrangement joins TRBV2 to TRBJ2-7; a possible D gene is TRBD1 (5 bases). Germline-derived CDR1 and CDR2 are SNHLY and FYNNEI. This CDR3 region has 14 residues. Trimming removed 5 bases at V and 5 bases at J, with 16 bases between. CDR3 amino acids: CASSPQGIRNEQYF. CDR3 DNA: TGTGCCAGCAGTCCCCAGGGTATCCGAAACGAGCAGTACTTC.

The chain carries TRBV27 and TRBJ2-1; D uncertain. Germline loops: CDR1 MNHEY, CDR2 SMNVEV (reference sequence). The CDR3 covers 14 residues. The ends were cut back, 0 bases at V and 3 bases at J, with 6 bases in the middle. CDR3 nucleotides: TGTGCCAGCAGTTTATCGAACAGCTACAATGAGCAGTTCTTC. It translates to CASSLSNSYNEQFF.

V gene TRBV4-1 combines with J gene TRBJ1-2, with 7 bases aligning to TRBD1. The CDR3 length is 15 residues. The V and J ends lost 5 bases and 5 bases, in that order; junction bases with no gene match: 11. Germline lookup yields CDR1 MGHRA and CDR2 YSYEKL. For the CDR3, the DNA is TGCGCCAGCAGCGATTGGACAGGAGGGGGGTATGGCTACACCTTC. This encodes CASSDWTGGGYGYTF.

V is TRBV27 and J is TRBJ2-7; no reliable D call. Trimming removed 6 bases at V and 3 bases at J, with 18 bases between. The CDR3 loop spans 15 amino acids. Per the germline V gene, CDR1 is MNHEY and CDR2 is SMNVEV (reference sequence). This CDR3 reads CASSPSGLGVYEQYF. The CDR3 bases are TGTGCCAGCAGCCCTTCCGGGCTCGGAGTCTACGAGCAGTACTTC.

The rearrangement joins TRBV7-6 to TRBJ2-1; D remains ambiguous. CDR3 length: 14 residues. Trimming stripped 8 bases from V and 6 bases from J, with 17 bases between. Germline V gene sequence: CDR1 SGHVS, CDR2 FNYEAQ. The CDR3 DNA sequence: TGTGCCAGCTGCCTCTCGCTTTCTCGCAATGAGCAGTTCTTC. As protein: CASCLSLSRNEQFF. Using reference TRBV7-6 and TRBJ2-1 for the parts outside the CDR3, the full variable domain is GAGVSQSPRYKVTKRGQDVALRCDPISGHVSLYWYRQALGQGPEFLTYFNYEAQQDKSGLPNDRFSAERPEGSISTLTIQRTEQRDSAMYRCASCLSLSRNEQFFGPGTRLTVL.

CDR3 loop: CASRMGGGTEAFF. CDR3 nucleotide sequence: TGTGCCAGTAGGATGGGCGGGGGCACTGAAGCTTTCTTT. V is TRBV19 and J is TRBJ1-1; perhaps TRBD1 as D (5 bases). The germline V gene encodes CDR1 LNHDA and CDR2 SQIVND (reference sequence). The ends were cut back, 6 bases at V and 4 bases at J, with 12 bases in the middle. This CDR3 has 13 amino acids.

This chain uses TRBV24-1 with TRBJ2-7; D may be TRBD1 (5 bases). The CDR3 consists of 13 residues. Trimming took off 6 bases at V and 3 bases at J, with 11 bases between the two ends. The germline V gene has CDR1 KGHDR and CDR2 SFDVKD. The CDR3 sequence is CATSHRDSYEQYF. CDR3 sequence (DNA): TGTGCCACCAGTCACAGAGACAGCTACGAGCAGTACTTC.

This clonotype has only a few counts. The genes are TRBV7-2 and TRBJ2-3, with TRBD2 matching 10 bases. This CDR3 spans 17 amino acids. The trim removed 2 bases at V and 6 bases at J, leaving 11 bases unmatched. CDR1 SGHTA and CDR2 FQGNSA come from the germline V gene. CDR3 DNA: TGTGCCAGCAGCTTAAAACTAGCGGGGCCTATGTGGGATACGCAGTATTTT. Encoded protein: CASSLKLAGPMWDTQYF.

This clonotype was seen a handful of times. J is TRBJ2-5 and V is TRBV4-1; possible D gene TRBD2, 6 bases. The CDR3 runs 14 residues. Germline CDR1 MGHRA, CDR2 YSYEKL. Trimming left V 1 base short and J 5 bases short, with 11 bases between. The CDR3 here is CASSQVEGLETQYF. CDR3 nucleotides: TGCGCCAGCAGCCAAGTGGAGGGGTTGGAGACCCAGTACTTC.